This TCR beta chain came from a study of cytomegalovirus exposure and HLA in healthy donors. Overall study: There were about 85 million unique TCRs (from HLA-typed donors) in an early data release.

It was with 60 Vbeta and 13 Jbeta primers that the PCR ran. TCRdb's table, derived via immunoSEQ multiplex PCR, lists solely in-frame clones and lacks some. The sample holds about 25,000 clones; roughly 79% are singletons and the top ten take more than 4.5%. This clone was detected a few times. Trimming cost V 4 bases and J 2 bases, with 9 bases left between them. CDR1 is SGHRS and CDR2 is YFSETQ in the germline V gene. CDR3 length: 13 residues. The chain employs TRBV5-1 and TRBJ2-5, with a weak D call TRBD1 (5 bases). The sample comprised PBMCs. The sequence derives from a male donor in good health and CMV-seronegative. CDR3 residues: CASSGAQQETQYF. For the CDR3, the DNA is TGCGCCAGCAGCGGGGCCCAGCAAGAGACCCAGTACTTC.